Sequencing of this T cell receptor beta chain was carried out in a study of PD-L1 blockade in urothelial cancer. Study summary: T cell content in blood samples showed a median of 141,255.

The table lists this clone with a count of one. Its cognate antigen is unknown. The CDR3 spans 14 residues. Trimming pared 2 bases from V and 1 base from J, leaving 8 bases between. Germline V gives CDR1 SGHTA, CDR2 FQGNSA. Using immunoSEQ multiplex PCR, the repertoire was profiled, and TCRdb retains in-frame clones only, with some absent. Here the sample spans 71,000 or so clones, less than 90% being singletons. Regarding the study as a whole: Below-median pretreatment blood TCR clonality predicted better survival.

The receptor was isolated from a man in his 60s with urothelial cancer. The starting material was PBMCs, obtained around atezolizumab (anti-PD-L1) treatment. This chain connects TRBV7-2 to TRBJ1-1, with D uncertain. The CDR3 bases are TGTGCCAGCAGCTTACAACAGCCGAACACTGAAGCTTTCTTT. Amino acid sequence: CASSLQQPNTEAFF.